A single sample is the source of the 31 T cell receptor beta chains below, sequenced in a study of blood T cell repertoires in COVID-19. Some clones are missing from TCRdb's copy, which holds only in-frame ones; the method was immunoSEQ multiplex PCR. The table includes 90,000 to 150,000 clones, about 85% detected once. Sequencing was performed on peripheral blood. Receptors originate from a man between 60 and 75 years old with acute or convalescent COVID-19.

The chain has TRBV4-3 and TRBJ2-3, with D hard to call. V was trimmed by 1 base and J by 1 base, leaving 6 bases between them. Germline V lookup: CDR1 LGHNA, CDR2 YSLEER. The CDR3 totals 14 residues. The CDR3 DNA follows: TGCGCCAGCAGCCAAGGAGTCCGCACAGATACGCAGTATTTT. It specifies CASSQGVRTDTQYF.

The CDR3 reads CASSAGGRQPQHF. DNA for the CDR3: TGTGCCAGCAGTGCAGGGGGTCGTCAGCCCCAGCATTTT. The chain carries TRBV6-4 and TRBJ1-5; TRBD1 aligns across 7 bases. V was clipped by 4 bases and J by 6 bases; unmatched bases: 3. CDR1 MRHNA and CDR2 SNTAGT come from the germline V gene. This CDR3 has 13 amino acids.

The chain combines TRBV4-3 with TRBJ2-1; TRBD2 matches at 9 bases. V gave up 6 bases and J gave up 7 bases; unmatched junction bases: 4. Germline V gene sequence: CDR1 LGHNA, CDR2 YSLEER. The CDR3 extends over 13 amino acids. The DNA of the CDR3 is TGCGCCAGCAGTGCGCGGGGGGGGAATGAGCAGTTCTTC. Translation gives CASSARGGNEQFF.

This chain joins TRBV6-5 and TRBJ2-2; D ambiguous. Between the trimmed V and J ends, which lost 4 bases and 10 bases, there was a span of 7 bases. Germline assignment: CDR1 MNHEY and CDR2 SVGAGI. The CDR3 runs 11 residues. The CDR3 region has the DNA TGTGCCAGCAGTTCCCGAGCGGAGCTGTTTTTT. Protein product: CASSSRAELFF.

This clone has a handful of counts. The chain recombines TRBV10-3 with TRBJ2-7; TRBD2 aligns across 7 bases. CDR1 ENHRY and CDR2 SYGVKD come from the germline V gene. There are 12 residues in the CDR3. V gave up 11 bases and J gave up 7 bases; unmatched junction bases: 11. The CDR3 protein is CASEGGGREQYF. CDR3 sequence (DNA): TGTGCCTCCGAGGGCGGGGGAAGGGAGCAGTACTTC.

This clone appeared a few times. V usage is TRBV7-2 and J usage is TRBJ2-1; a weak D match, TRBD2 (5 bases). Germline CDR1 and CDR2: SGHTA and FQGNSA. This CDR3 is 15 amino acids long. Trimming shortened V by 1 base and J by 7 bases, and 14 bases separated the two germline ends. The CDR3 DNA reads TGTGCCAGCAGCTTAGGGGCGGGCCATAAAAATGAGCAGTTCTTC. Translated: CASSLGAGHKNEQFF.

The DNA of the CDR3 is TGTGCCAGTAGTATTAGGCACAGACGGGAGACCCAGTACTTC. Its translation is CASSIRHRRETQYF. The rearrangement links TRBV19 to TRBJ2-5, with D unresolved. With 3 bases removed from V and 5 bases from J, the gap between germline ends came to 13 bases. The CDR3 has 14 residues. The germline V gene has CDR1 LNHDA and CDR2 SQIVND (reference sequence). Full variable domain (rest looked up from reference TRBV19 and TRBJ2-5): DGGITQSPKYLFRKEGQNVTLSCEQNLNHDAMYWYRQDPGQGLRLIYYSQIVNDFQKGDIAEGYSVSREKKESFPLTVTSAQKNPTAFYLCASSIRHRRETQYFGPGTRLLVL.

V and J are TRBV27 and TRBJ2-1; unclear D gene. The germline CDR1 and CDR2 sequences are MNHEY and SMNVEV (reference sequence). V gave up 4 bases and J gave up 0 bases, with 16 bases separating them. The CDR3 runs to 17 residues. Here the CDR3 reads CASSSQARKPSYNEQFF. The CDR3 DNA follows: TGTGCCAGCAGTTCCCAGGCCCGAAAACCCTCCTACAATGAGCAGTTCTTC.

The chain couples TRBV11-2 to TRBJ2-1; D ambiguous. V dropped 4 bases and J dropped 0 bases, with 10 bases sitting between them. Germline V gene lookup returns CDR1 SGHAT and CDR2 FQNNGV. The CDR3 is 15 amino acids. The CDR3 protein is CASSYTRSSYNEQFF. The CDR3 bases are TGTGCCAGCAGCTATACCCGGAGCTCCTACAATGAGCAGTTCTTC.

The chain has TRBV7-9 and TRBJ1-1; D may be TRBD1 (5 bases). Per germline, CDR1 SEHNR and CDR2 FQNEAQ (reference sequence). V lost 5 bases and J lost 5, with 15 bases in between. The CDR3 is 14 residues long. The CDR3 DNA reads as TGTGCCAGCAGCCTCCGACAGTCCGGGACTGAAGCTTTCTTT. Protein product: CASSLRQSGTEAFF.

In nucleotides, the CDR3 is TGCGCCAGCAGCTTGGGTAAACAGGGGAGAGGCTACACCTTC. As protein: CASSLGKQGRGYTF. The J gene is TRBJ1-2, the V gene TRBV5-1; TRBD1 agrees at 7 bases. The CDR3 totals 14 residues. Germline-derived CDR1 and CDR2 are SGHRS and YFSETQ. The J segment lost 8 bases and the V segment lost 0 bases, leaving 7 bases of the junction unmatched.

V and J are TRBV4-2 and TRBJ2-2; D gene uncertain. V was trimmed by 4 bases and J by 0 bases, leaving 15 bases between them. CDR3 size: 17 residues. The V gene's germline CDR1 is LGHNA and CDR2 YNFKEQ. In DNA, the CDR3 is TGTGCCAGCAGCCTCCAGACTGCTGCAACGAACACCGGGGAGCTGTTTTTT. It is translated as CASSLQTAATNTGELFF.

V usage is TRBV25-1 and J usage is TRBJ2-7; D is possibly TRBD1 (6 bases). This CDR3 region has 15 residues. Germline CDR1 reads MGHDK; CDR2 reads SYGVNS. V dropped 1 base and J dropped 7 bases, with 17 bases sitting between them. CDR3 amino acids: CASSEWRQAETEQYF. The CDR3 bases are TGTGCCAGCAGTGAATGGAGACAGGCTGAGACGGAGCAGTACTTC.

This chain joins TRBV6-1 and TRBJ2-1; D perhaps matches TRBD1 (6 bases). Trimming left V 3 bases short and J 7 bases short, with 16 bases between. Germline V CDR1 and CDR2: MNHNS, SASEGT. The CDR3 is 15 residues long. CDR3: CASSDPRGSRNEQFF. The DNA for the CDR3 is TGTGCCAGCAGTGACCCCAGGGGATCGAGGAATGAGCAGTTCTTC.

The chain employs TRBV6-2 or TRBV6-3 and TRBJ2-1; no clear D gene. The V and J ends lost 2 bases and 8 bases respectively, with 4 bases between them. Per the germline V gene, CDR1 is MNHEY and CDR2 is SVGEGT. This CDR3 has 11 residues. The CDR3 loop reads CASSYLYEQFF. The CDR3 DNA is TGTGCCAGCAGTTACCTGTATGAGCAGTTCTTC.

About this clone itself: One end of the junction fails to match germline, which may point to a read error. The chain joins TRBV7-9 to TRBJ2-1; weak D call: TRBD2 (6 bases). The CDR3 spans 14 residues. The germline CDR1 and CDR2 sequences are SEHNR and FQNEAQ (reference sequence). The CDR3 is CASSAWAGYTEQFF. The CDR3 DNA is TGTGCCAGCAGCGCCTGGGCGGGATACACTGAGCAGTTCTTC.

The chain combines TRBV11-2 with TRBJ2-2, with a possible D match to TRBD2 (5 bases). The V end lost 3 bases, the J end lost 4 bases, and 15 bases lay between the germline ends. The length of the CDR3 is 16 residues. Germline CDR1 and CDR2: SGHAT and FQNNGV. DNA for the CDR3: TGTGCCAGCAGCTTCCAATCGGGGTCGATCACCGGGGAGCTGTTTTTT. Translated: CASSFQSGSITGELFF.

The genes are TRBV3-1 (or the pseudogene TRBV3-2) and TRBJ1-6; no clear D. The V gene's germline CDR1 is LGHDT and CDR2 YNNKEL (reference sequence). Trimming shortened V by 4 bases and J by 3 bases, and 13 bases separated the two germline ends. The CDR3 has 16 residues. The CDR3 coding sequence is TGTGCCAGCAGCCGAGATACAGTGGTCTATAATTCACCCCTCCACTTT. It specifies CASSRDTVVYNSPLHF.

V and J are TRBV28 and TRBJ1-1; 8 bases are a match to TRBD1. Germline values: CDR1 MDHEN, CDR2 SYDVKM. This CDR3 is built from 16 residues. Losses at the gene ends were 6 bases for V and 1 base for J; bases not matched to a gene: 10. The CDR3 here is CASRLGTGSANTEAFF. CDR3 in DNA: TGTGCCAGCAGGCTCGGGACAGGCTCGGCGAACACTGAAGCTTTCTTT.

The V and J genes are TRBV7-8 and TRBJ2-1; 9 nucleotides line up with TRBD1. The V and J ends lost 6 bases and 8 bases, in that order; junction bases with no gene match: 11. The CDR3 has 15 amino acids. The germline V gene encodes CDR1 SGHVS and CDR2 FQNEAQ. DNA for the CDR3: TGTGCCAGCAGTCCAGAGGCGGGACAGGGCCATGAGCAGTTCTTC. Translated, it gives CASSPEAGQGHEQFF.

The rearrangement joins TRBV11-2 to TRBJ2-3, with 8 bases that match TRBD2. The germline V gene has CDR1 SGHAT and CDR2 FQNNGV. V shed 1 base and J 4 bases; nucleotides not matched to a gene: 10. The CDR3 consists of 17 residues. The CDR3 bases are TGTGCCAGCAGCTTAGTGCCAGCGGGAGATCCGGCAGATACGCAGTATTTT. Amino acid sequence: CASSLVPAGDPADTQYF.

This chain connects TRBV28 to TRBJ2-7; TRBD2 matches at 8 bases. Per germline, CDR1 MDHEN and CDR2 SYDVKM. The V gene end was trimmed by 5 bases and the J gene end by 2 bases; junction bases not matched to a gene: 11. The CDR3 has 16 residues. The CDR3 protein is CASSIISGGNPYEQYF. The CDR3 bases are TGTGCCAGCAGTATTATCTCGGGGGGGAACCCCTACGAGCAGTACTTC. Filled out from reference TRBV28 and TRBJ2-7, the complete variable domain reads DVKVTQSSRYLVKRTGEKVFLECVQDMDHENMFWYRQDPGLGLRLIYFSYDVKMKEKGDIPEGYSVSREKKERFSLILESASTNQTSMYLCASSIISGGNPYEQYFGPGTRLTVT.

This clone was counted only a few times. The V call is TRBV11-2, the J call TRBJ2-7; D not certain. This CDR3 spans 15 amino acids. Germline V lookup: CDR1 SGHAT, CDR2 FQNNGV. V was pared by 0 bases and J by 0 bases, with 9 bases between. CDR3 region: CASSLEAASSYEQYF. The CDR3 nucleotides are TGTGCCAGCAGCTTAGAGGCGGCCTCCTCCTACGAGCAGTACTTC.

This sequence joins TRBV2 and TRBJ2-1; the D gene is possibly TRBD1 (6 bases). This CDR3 has 14 residues. V dropped 3 bases and J dropped 4 bases, with 10 bases sitting between them. Germline V gene data show CDR1 as SNHLY and CDR2 as FYNNEI. The CDR3 is CASSDFQGYNEQFF. The DNA of the CDR3 is TGTGCCAGCAGTGATTTCCAGGGGTACAATGAGCAGTTCTTC.

The chain links TRBV27 to TRBJ2-7, with a tentative D call TRBD1 (5 bases). The germline V gene has CDR1 MNHEY and CDR2 SMNVEV (reference sequence). The ends were cut back, 0 bases at V and 2 bases at J, with 14 bases in the middle. This CDR3 comprises 16 residues. The CDR3 sequence: CASSLSITGAAYEQYF. The CDR3 nucleotides read TGTGCCAGCAGTTTATCGATCACTGGGGCGGCCTACGAGCAGTACTTC.

This rearrangement joins TRBV2 to TRBJ2-3; D might be TRBD2 (6 bases). This CDR3 contains 12 residues. The germline V gene encodes CDR1 SNHLY and CDR2 FYNNEI. V was trimmed by 3 bases and J by 5 bases, leaving 6 bases between them. The CDR3 loop reads CASSEGGDTQYF. CDR3 nucleotides: TGTGCCAGCAGTGAGGGAGGAGATACGCAGTATTTT.

J is TRBJ2-2 and V is TRBV7-2; 7 bases are a match to TRBD1. There are 14 residues in the CDR3. The germline V gene encodes CDR1 SGHTA and CDR2 FQGNSA. The ends lost 3 bases at V and 4 bases at J; junction bases unmatched: 2. The DNA for the CDR3 is TGTGCCAGCAGCTTGGGGACAGCCACCGGGGAGCTGTTTTTT. This translates into CASSLGTATGELFF.

In its sample, this clone was seen once. The J gene is TRBJ1-1, the V gene TRBV21-1; the table's D call TRBD1 went unverified against the DNA. TRBV21-1 is assigned pseudogene status. The CDR3 is made up of 14 amino acids. DNA for the CDR3: TGTGCCAGCAGGGGTCACAGAAAGAACACTGAAGCTTTCTTT. It is translated as CASRGHRKNTEAFF.

In its sample, this clone was seen once. V gene TRBV10-3 combines with J gene TRBJ1-3; D is ambiguous. Germline V gives CDR1 ENHRY, CDR2 SYGVKD. This CDR3 region has 14 residues. V was clipped by 10 bases and J by 0 bases, with 13 bases between them. CDR3 in DNA: TGTGCCACCACTTTAGATTTCTCTGGAAACACCATATATTTT. Translation: CATTLDFSGNTIYF.

Of note for this clone: At the DNA level, this CDR3 is encoded by other sequences in the same sample as well. This chain joins TRBV7-9 and TRBJ1-4; 7 nucleotides match TRBD1. This CDR3 spans 15 amino acids. V shed 1 base, J shed 3 bases, and the junction held 2 bases outside the gene matches. Germline loops: CDR1 SEHNR, CDR2 FQNEAQ (reference sequence). CDR3: CASSLGGQPNEKLFF. The CDR3 DNA reads as TGTGCCAGCAGCTTAGGGGGACAGCCTAATGAAAAACTGTTTTTT.

J is TRBJ2-5 and V is TRBV6-5; D call uncertain. Germline assignment: CDR1 MNHEY and CDR2 SVGAGI. V lost 6 bases, J lost 4 bases, and 12 bases lay in between. The CDR3 consists of 13 residues. The CDR3 DNA follows: TGTGCCAGCAGCCCGGCAGGTTCAGAGACCCAGTACTTC. Translating it yields CASSPAGSETQYF.